This T cell receptor (beta chain) was identified in a study of OX40 agonist ivuxolimab in advanced cancers. Overall study findings and caveats: Determination of antigen specificity was not performed for the expanded peripheral T cells.

The data were produced by immunoSEQ multiplex PCR, yet TCRdb's version contains in-frame clones alone and is incomplete. The sample records 15,000 to 20,000 clones, approximately 79% being singletons. CDR3 length equals 14 residues. CDR1 and CDR2 from the germline V gene are SNHLY and FYNNEI. V lost 5 bases to trimming and J lost 6 bases; unmatched junction nucleotides: 8. Of note for this clone: Antigen unknown.

Specimen: CD4+ or CD8+ T cells sorted from blood, collected in a trial of the OX40 agonist ivuxolimab. This sequence joins TRBV2 and TRBJ2-7; 9 nucleotides line up with TRBD1. The clonotype comes from an adult with an advanced solid tumor such as melanoma, head and neck, liver or kidney cancer. The CDR3, as DNA: TGTGCCAGCAGTCCCCGGGACAGGGTAAGCGAGCAGTACTTC. It specifies CASSPRDRVSEQYF.